This TCR beta chain was observed in a study of early T cells in non-severe SARS-CoV-2 infection. About the research overall: Unsorted whole blood bulk RNA was sequenced, with unpaired chains. Whole-study results and caveats: The study's VDJdb matching favored anti-spike CD8 responses and missed private and CD4 specificities.

Individual cDNA molecules received unique molecular identifiers during library preparation. TCRdb passed the 5' RACE reads through MiXCR, listing each CDR3 protein once. Of 90,000 to 120,000 distinct CDR3 sequences in the sample, approximately 10% are singletons; the top ten hold approximately 8.1%. A word on this clonotype: Antigen: not known.

CDR3 length equals 14 residues. V lost 4 bases to trimming and J lost 8 bases, with 15 bases between them. V usage is TRBV12-3 or TRBV12-4 and J usage is TRBJ2-4; D is tentatively TRBD1 or TRBD2 (6 bases each). Material for sequencing was whole blood. This receptor was taken from an adult who was a healthcare worker with PCR-confirmed SARS-CoV-2 infection or an uninfected control (not recorded which). In DNA, the CDR3 is TGTGCCAGCAGTTGGAGGGGGGCTAGGGACATTCAGTACTTC. Its protein product is CASSWRGARDIQYF.